Shown below are 9 T cell receptor beta chains from a single sample sequenced in a study of blood T cell repertoires in COVID-19. The repertoire was sequenced with immunoSEQ multiplex PCR; TCRdb's copy has only in-frame clones and lacks some. The data contain 100,000 or so clones, approximately 91% of them seen just once; the ten biggest clones take up around 6.5%. Sequencing input: peripheral blood. These TCRs come from a woman aged 55-75 years with acute or convalescent COVID-19.

The rearrangement links TRBV5-1 to TRBJ2-5; TRBD2 agrees at 11 bases. The CDR3 is made up of 16 amino acids. Germline CDR1 reads SGHRS; CDR2 reads YFSETQ. Trimming removed 3 bases from V and 4 bases from J; junction bases left unmatched: 8. The CDR3 loop reads CASSSSSGRLGETQYF. As DNA, the CDR3 is TGCGCCAGCAGCTCCTCTAGCGGGAGGTTGGGAGAGACCCAGTACTTC. The complete variable domain, with remaining parts taken from reference TRBV5-1 and TRBJ2-5, reads KAGVTQTPRYLIKTRGQQVTLSCSPISGHRSVSWYQQTPGQGLQFLFEYFSETQRNKGNFPGRFSGRQFSNSRSEMNVSTLELGDSALYLCASSSSSGRLGETQYFGPGTRLLVL.

V and J are TRBV28 and TRBJ1-4, with 8 nucleotides matching TRBD1. V lost 8 bases and J lost 3; bases outside the gene matches: 8. The length of the CDR3 is 15 residues. Germline V lookup: CDR1 MDHEN, CDR2 SYDVKM. The CDR3 is CASGIQGVANEKLFF. The CDR3 DNA sequence: TGTGCCAGCGGAATACAGGGGGTAGCTAATGAAAAACTGTTTTTT.

J is TRBJ2-4 and V is TRBV18, with 11 bases matching TRBD1. J gave up 6 bases and V 3 bases, and 1 base lay outside the gene matches. The germline V gene encodes CDR1 KGHSH and CDR2 LQKENI. This CDR3 is 14 amino acids long. This CDR3 is CASSPGQGGNIQYF. The CDR3 coding sequence is TGTGCCAGCTCACCGGGACAGGGGGGAAACATTCAGTACTTC.

On this clone: The junction does not match germline at one end; this may be a read error. The chain has TRBV28 and TRBJ1-5, with D perhaps matching TRBD1 (6 bases). From germline, CDR1 is MDHEN and CDR2 SYDVKM. The CDR3 is made up of 14 amino acids. In nucleotides, the CDR3 is TGTGCCAGCAGGTTATCAGGGGCCAATCAGCCCCAGCATTTT. Amino acid sequence: CASRLSGANQPQHF.

The chain joins TRBV7-3 to TRBJ2-1; TRBD1 is a possible D gene (6 bases). Trimming took off 3 bases at V and 4 bases at J, with 7 bases between the two ends. The CDR3 extends over 13 amino acids. The germline gives CDR1 SGHTA, CDR2 FQGTGA. CDR3 residues: CASSLTGYNEQFF. DNA of the CDR3: TGTGCCAGCAGCTTGACAGGTTACAATGAGCAGTTCTTC. The variable domain in full, completed from reference TRBV7-3 and TRBJ2-1, reads GAGVSQTPSNKVTEKGKYVELRCDPISGHTALYWYRQSLGQGPEFLIYFQGTGAADDSGLPNDRFFAVRPEGSVSTLKIQRTERGDSAVYLCASSLTGYNEQFFGPGTRLTVL.

The chain links TRBV6-5 to TRBJ1-5; possible D gene TRBD1, 5 bases. Germline CDR1 MNHEY, CDR2 SVGAGI. V lost 7 bases, J lost 3 bases, and 16 bases lay in between. This CDR3 contains 15 residues. The CDR3 bases are TGTGCCAGCATCTCATATTCGGGGGTCAATCAGCCCCAGCATTTT. Translating it yields CASISYSGVNQPQHF.

This chain uses TRBV5-1 with TRBJ2-5, with 8 bases aligning to TRBD2. Germline V gene sequence: CDR1 SGHRS, CDR2 YFSETQ. Losses at the gene ends were 4 bases for V and 2 bases for J; bases not matched to a gene: 4. The CDR3 runs 14 residues. CDR3 sequence reads: CASSKSGGQETQYF. The CDR3 region has the DNA TGCGCCAGCAGCAAGTCGGGAGGGCAAGAGACCCAGTACTTC.

CDR3 sequence (DNA): TGCGCCAGCAGCTTGGCGGACACAAACTATGGCTACACCTTC. Protein: CASSLADTNYGYTF. The J gene is TRBJ1-2, the V gene TRBV5-1, with a tentative D call TRBD1 (5 bases). V lost 0 bases, J lost 2 bases, and 8 bases lay in between. Germline assignment: CDR1 SGHRS and CDR2 YFSETQ. CDR3 length: 14 residues. The whole variable domain, filled in from reference TRBV5-1 and TRBJ1-2, reads KAGVTQTPRYLIKTRGQQVTLSCSPISGHRSVSWYQQTPGQGLQFLFEYFSETQRNKGNFPGRFSGRQFSNSRSEMNVSTLELGDSALYLCASSLADTNYGYTFGSGTRLTVV.

The chain employs TRBV5-1 and TRBJ1-1; possibly TRBD1 for D (5 bases). The length of the CDR3 is 14 residues. CDR1 and CDR2 from the germline V gene are SGHRS and YFSETQ. V was shortened by 3 bases and J by 6 bases, with 15 bases between the two germline ends. The CDR3 DNA reads as TGCGCCAGCAGCTCGGAGGGGTCCGGCGCTGAAGCTTTCTTT. It is translated as CASSSEGSGAEAFF.